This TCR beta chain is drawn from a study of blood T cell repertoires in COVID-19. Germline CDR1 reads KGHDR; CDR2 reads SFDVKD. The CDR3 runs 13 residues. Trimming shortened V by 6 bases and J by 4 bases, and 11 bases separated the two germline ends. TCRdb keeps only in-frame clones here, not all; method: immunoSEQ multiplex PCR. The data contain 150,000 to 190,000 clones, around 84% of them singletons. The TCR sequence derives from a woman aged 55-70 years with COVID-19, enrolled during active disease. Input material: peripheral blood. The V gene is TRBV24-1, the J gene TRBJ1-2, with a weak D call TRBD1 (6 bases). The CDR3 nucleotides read TGTGCCACCAGTCCAGGGGCCGGCTATGGCTACACCTTC. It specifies CATSPGAGYGYTF.